These 21 T cell receptor beta chains came from one sample sequenced in a study of blood T cells in healthy people across ages. Together with a sample-barcoded 5' primer, a J-beta primer mix was included in a second PCR lasting about 7 to 11 cycles. One entry per CDR3 protein, called by TCRdb with MiXCR from the 5' RACE reads. The table shows about a million distinct CDR3 sequences, with around 54% occurring only once. Sequencing was done on a sample of blood. The receptors come from a woman aged 60 to 75 in good health.

This clonotype has more than one count but fewer than ten. V and J are TRBV4-1 and TRBJ2-1, with 8 bases aligning to TRBD2. Germline-derived CDR1 and CDR2 are MGHRA and YSYEKL. The J segment lost 0 bases and the V segment lost 8 bases, leaving 15 bases of the junction unmatched. There are 18 residues in the CDR3. CDR3 DNA sequence: TGCGCCAGCCGAAAGTCCGGGACTAGTTCTTCCTCCTACAATGAGCAGTTCTTC. Residues: CASRKSGTSSSSYNEQFF.

In its sample, this clonotype was seen a few times. This chain joins TRBV5-1 and TRBJ2-3, with D tentatively TRBD1 (5 bases). V lost 5 bases, J lost 0 bases, and 10 bases lay in between. From germline, CDR1 is SGHRS and CDR2 YFSETQ. The CDR3 runs to 14 residues. The CDR3: CASRQTASTDTQYF. CDR3 in DNA: TGCGCCAGCAGGCAGACAGCTAGCACAGATACGCAGTATTTT.

This clonotype has more than one count but fewer than ten. The rearrangement uses TRBV7-2 and TRBJ2-5; D tentatively reads TRBD1 or TRBD2 (5 bases each). The V end was cut by 5 bases, the J end by 12 bases, with 19 bases between. Germline V gene sequence: CDR1 SGHTA, CDR2 FQGNSA. CDR3 length: 13 amino acids. The DNA for the CDR3 is TGTGCCAGCAGCCCGACCATCGGGGCCGTGGAGTACTTC. It translates to CASSPTIGAVEYF.

This clonotype came up once. The chain combines TRBV29-1 with TRBJ2-2, with unresolved D. Trimming took off 8 bases at V and 3 bases at J, with 10 bases between the two ends. Germline values: CDR1 SQVTM, CDR2 ANQGSEA. The CDR3 consists of 12 residues. DNA of the CDR3: TGCAGCTTCCTATTGGACACCGGGGAGCTGTTTTTT. Protein sequence: CSFLLDTGELFF.

The CDR3 region is CASSLRTGGWPQHF. CDR3 bases: TGTGCCAGCAGTTTAAGGACAGGTGGATGGCCCCAGCATTTT. V is TRBV27 and J is TRBJ1-5; 7 positions agree with TRBD1. Germline values: CDR1 MNHEY, CDR2 SMNVEV (reference sequence). J gave up 9 bases and V 2 bases, and 7 bases lay outside the gene matches. CDR3 size: 14 residues.

This chain uses TRBV3-1 with TRBJ2-3; the match to TRBD2 covers 10 bases. The CDR3 sequence is 16 residues long. Germline V lookup: CDR1 LGHDT, CDR2 YNNKEL (reference sequence). V shed 1 base, J shed 5 bases, and the junction held 6 bases outside the gene matches. The CDR3 spells CASSQVGLAAGDTQYF. CDR3 DNA: TGTGCCAGCAGCCAAGTTGGACTAGCGGCGGGAGATACGCAGTATTTT.

This clonotype was seen many times. The chain has TRBV28 and TRBJ2-3; D not certain. CDR3 length: 13 residues. CDR1 MDHEN and CDR2 SYDVKM come from the germline V gene. Trimming stripped 4 bases from V and 0 bases from J, with 5 bases between. CDR3 residues: CASSSSSTDTQYF. The DNA of the CDR3 is TGTGCCAGCAGTTCCTCTAGCACAGATACGCAGTATTTT.

The chain's CDR3 is CASSSQAGESTGELFF. The CDR3, as DNA: TGCGCCAGCTCTTCCCAGGCGGGAGAAAGCACCGGGGAGCTGTTTTTT. This chain connects TRBV10-1 to TRBJ2-2; 7 bases line up with TRBD2. With V trimmed by 8 bases and J by 4 bases, 13 bases remained unmatched. The CDR3 covers 16 residues. Germline-derived CDR1 and CDR2 are WNHNN and SYGVQD (reference sequence).

This chain uses TRBV20-1 with TRBJ2-1; 11 nucleotides line up with TRBD2. The CDR3 is 17 amino acids. Germline assignment: CDR1 DFQATT and CDR2 SNEGSKA (reference sequence). J was trimmed by 6 bases and V by 6 bases; bases with no gene match: 16. CDR3 region: CSAPFMQLAGVSNEQFF. CDR3 nucleotides: TGCAGTGCCCCATTTATGCAACTAGCGGGAGTCAGCAATGAGCAGTTCTTC.

This chain joins TRBV7-9 and TRBJ2-3; a weak D match, TRBD2 (5 bases). This CDR3 has 17 amino acids. The V and J ends lost 2 bases and 6 bases respectively, with 21 bases between them. Germline CDR1 is SEHNR and CDR2 is FQNEAQ (reference sequence). The CDR3 DNA follows: TGTGCCAGCAGCTTAACCCCCGGAGGATCAGCTTACGATACGCAGTATTTT. Its translation: CASSLTPGGSAYDTQYF.

The table lists this clonotype with a few counts. The chain uses TRBV3-1 and TRBJ2-3; D is uncertain. The CDR3 sequence is 16 residues long. Germline V gene sequence: CDR1 LGHDT, CDR2 YNNKEL (reference sequence). The V end lost 4 bases, the J end lost 2 bases, and 16 bases lay between the germline ends. In DNA form, the CDR3 reads TGTGCCAGCAGCCGCAGCCAGTTAGATTACACAGATACGCAGTATTTT. Its translation: CASSRSQLDYTDTQYF.

V is TRBV25-1 and J is TRBJ1-1; the D is unclear. V lost 7 bases to trimming and J lost 9 bases, with 18 bases between them. The CDR3 loop spans 13 amino acids. The germline CDR1 and CDR2 sequences are MGHDK and SYGVNS. The DNA of the CDR3 is TGTGCCAGCAATCCGGATGGGCGAACGAAAGCTTTCTTT. It translates to CASNPDGRTKAFF. The whole variable domain, remainder taken from reference TRBV25-1 and TRBJ1-1, is EADIYQTPRYLVIGTGKKITLECSQTMGHDKMYWYQQDPGMELHLIHYSYGVNSTEKGDLSSESTVSRIRTEHFPLTLESARPSHTSQYLCASNPDGRTKAFFGQGTRLTVV.

The CDR3 DNA is TGTGCCAGCAGTTTGTATGCGGCGGGACTCTCCTACGAGCAGTACTTC. Residues: CASSLYAAGLSYEQYF. The chain joins TRBV12-3 or TRBV12-4 to TRBJ2-5; maybe TRBD2 (6 bases). The assigned J gene may be wrong: the sequence end matches TRBJ2-7 better. This CDR3 comprises 16 residues.

This chain connects TRBV7-9 to TRBJ2-7, with D perhaps matching TRBD1 or TRBD2 (5 bases each). The J call could be wrong; TRBJ2-5 is a better fit for the DNA end. The CDR3 covers 15 residues. The germline V gene encodes CDR1 SEHNR and CDR2 FQNEAQ (reference sequence). The CDR3: CASSSLGAGVETQYF. In DNA, the CDR3 is TGTGCCAGCAGCTCCCTCGGGGCGGGCGTCGAGACCCAGTACTTC.

This rearrangement joins TRBV27 to TRBJ2-7, with D tentatively TRBD2 (5 bases). The CDR3 sequence is 14 residues long. V lost 6 bases, J lost 4 bases, and 16 bases lay in between. The germline V gene has CDR1 MNHEY and CDR2 SMNVEV (reference sequence). In DNA form, the CDR3 reads TGTGCCAGCAGCTATCGTGGTCGGGGTTACGAGCAGTACTTC. Its protein is CASSYRGRGYEQYF.

With respect to this clonotype: A much larger clone lies a single base off, so this may be a read error. This chain joins TRBV7-9 and TRBJ2-3, with D unclear. This CDR3 is built from 11 residues. Germline CDR1 is SEHNR and CDR2 is FQNEAQ (reference sequence). V lost 10 bases and J lost 5, with 10 bases in between. The CDR3 sequence is CAITRGDTQYF. CDR3 bases: TGTGCCATCACCCGTGGAGATACGCAGTATTTT.

The V gene is TRBV7-9, the J gene TRBJ2-6, with D maybe TRBD1 (7 bases). Germline V gene data show CDR1 as SEHNR and CDR2 as FQNEAQ (reference sequence). Trimming took off 2 bases at V and 0 bases at J, with 14 bases between the two ends. CDR3 length equals 18 residues. CDR3 sequence reads: CASSLNTGDFSGANVLTF. DNA for the CDR3: TGTGCCAGCAGCTTAAATACAGGGGACTTCTCTGGGGCCAACGTCCTGACTTTC.

This clonotype was detected ten times or more. V and J are TRBV20-1 and TRBJ2-1; D unresolved. CDR3 length: 15 amino acids. Germline V gene data show CDR1 as DFQATT and CDR2 as SNEGSKA (reference sequence). V lost 8 bases and J 3 bases, leaving 20 bases between the germline ends. CDR3 sequence (DNA): TGCAGTCCGCTCGGCAGGCAGGAGAACTACAATGAGCAGTTCTTC. It encodes CSPLGRQENYNEQFF.

This chain uses TRBV10-3 with TRBJ2-1; no clear D gene. The J call may be faulty, since TRBJ2-7 better matches the DNA end. Germline V gives CDR1 ENHRY, CDR2 SYGVKD. The CDR3 is made up of 11 amino acids. DNA for the CDR3: TGTGCCATCCGGTTGGGAAATGAGCAGTACTTC. This encodes CAIRLGNEQYF.

This clonotype has just a few counts. The chain recombines TRBV6-5 with TRBJ1-2, with 11 bases identical to TRBD1. V lost 7 bases and J lost 4; bases outside the gene matches: 2. Per the germline V gene, CDR1 is MNHEY and CDR2 is SVGAGI. The CDR3 covers 13 residues. The chain's CDR3 is CASTGTGGYGYTF. The CDR3 DNA is TGTGCCAGCACTGGGACAGGGGGCTATGGCTACACCTTC.

The V call is TRBV12-5, the J call TRBJ2-4; no firm D call. TRBJ2-7 explains the end of the DNA better; the J call may be wrong. In germline, CDR1 is LGHNT, CDR2 FRNRAP. This CDR3 comprises 13 residues. The CDR3 loop is CASGYDLLYEQYF. CDR3 nucleotide sequence: TGTGCTAGTGGTTACGACCTACTCTACGAGCAGTACTTC.